The 16 T cell receptor beta chains given below trace back to one sample, sequenced in a study of T cells after yellow fever vaccination. TCRdb reprocessed the 5' RACE reads with MiXCR, giving one entry per CDR3 protein. Here the sample spans about 310,000 distinct CDR3 sequences, 3.6% being singletons. Sequencing was performed on PBMCs, taken on the day of the yellow fever booster vaccination. Receptor source: a man aged 18 to 30 who received the YFV17D yellow fever vaccine.

This clonotype came up many times. The chain carries TRBV11-2 and TRBJ1-2; TRBD1 aligns across 7 bases. V dropped 3 bases and J dropped 8; count of bases not matched to a gene: 6. In germline, CDR1 is SGHAT, CDR2 FQNNGV. The CDR3 contains 13 residues. In DNA, the CDR3 is TGTGCCAGCAGCTTGGGCAGGGGGACCGGCTACACCTTC. Translated, it gives CASSLGRGTGYTF.

This clonotype was seen only a few times. The V gene is TRBV5-1, the J gene TRBJ1-1; D call uncertain. V was trimmed by 0 bases and J by 3 bases, leaving 9 bases between them. Germline V gene sequence: CDR1 SGHRS, CDR2 YFSETQ. CDR3 size: 14 residues. CDR3 sequence (DNA): TGCGCCAGCAGCTTGGCGGCCAGAGACACTGAAGCTTTCTTT. Translated: CASSLAARDTEAFF.

V and J are TRBV5-4 and TRBJ2-5, with D possibly being TRBD2 (7 bases). Germline CDR1 and CDR2: SGHNT and YYREEE (reference sequence). This CDR3 has 15 residues. The ends were cut back, 4 bases at V and 3 bases at J, with 16 bases in the middle. This CDR3 is CASSPWGGIEETQYF. DNA of the CDR3: TGTGCCAGCAGCCCGTGGGGGGGCATCGAAGAGACCCAGTACTTC.

This clonotype was counted between two and nine times. This chain joins TRBV20-1 and TRBJ1-2, with TRBD1 identical over 11 bases. The trim removed 6 bases at V and 8 bases at J, leaving 20 bases unmatched. CDR3 length: 17 amino acids. The germline V gene encodes CDR1 DFQATT and CDR2 SNEGSKA (reference sequence). CDR3 nucleotides: TGCAGTGCCCCGCCCCGCCGGGACAGGGGGTCCTCCGGAGGCTACACCTTC. Its protein is CSAPPRRDRGSSGGYTF.

This clonotype was counted many times. The J gene is TRBJ1-1, the V gene TRBV4-1; D gene uncertain. The length of the CDR3 is 14 residues. Germline CDR1 and CDR2: MGHRA and YSYEKL. V lost 1 base and J lost 0, with 6 bases in between. This CDR3 is CASSQGRVNTEAFF. Here the CDR3 DNA reads TGCGCCAGCAGCCAAGGGAGAGTGAACACTGAAGCTTTCTTT.

This clonotype turned up a few times. The V gene is TRBV7-6, the J gene TRBJ2-3, with TRBD2 matching 8 bases. V trimming: 2 bases; J trimming: 1 base; junction bases outside the gene matches: 11. This CDR3 comprises 18 residues. CDR1 is SGHVS, CDR2 FNYEAQ, per germline. The CDR3 loop reads CASSLTGLVVAGTDTQYF. CDR3 nucleotide sequence: TGTGCCAGCAGCTTAACGGGACTAGTAGTGGCGGGCACAGATACGCAGTATTTT.

The chain couples TRBV19 to TRBJ2-6; D gene unclear. From germline, CDR1 is LNHDA and CDR2 SQIVND (reference sequence). This CDR3 spans 15 amino acids. Deletions cut 9 bases from V and 2 bases from J, with 14 bases between. The CDR3 reads CASHKPGPGANVLTF. CDR3 DNA sequence: TGTGCCAGCCATAAGCCAGGCCCTGGGGCCAACGTCCTGACTTTC.

This sequence joins TRBV2 and TRBJ2-3; D gene uncertain. The CDR3 consists of 17 residues. The ends were cut back, 0 bases at V and 1 base at J, with 14 bases in the middle. Germline V gene sequence: CDR1 SNHLY, CDR2 FYNNEI. The CDR3 loop is CASSEAGMTLRTDTQYF. The CDR3 DNA reads as TGTGCCAGCAGTGAAGCGGGAATGACACTACGCACAGATACGCAGTATTTT.

This clonotype showed up many times. The V call is TRBV10-2, the J call TRBJ2-2, with D possibly matching TRBD2 (7 bases). The V end was cut by 0 bases, the J end by 7 bases, with 21 bases between. CDR3 length equals 18 residues. The germline V gene encodes CDR1 WSHSY and CDR2 SAAADI. CDR3 residues: CASSESLGGGLNLGELFF. DNA for the CDR3: TGCGCCAGCAGTGAGTCCCTGGGAGGGGGACTTAACCTCGGGGAGCTGTTTTTT.

The sample holds many counts of this clonotype. The chain's CDR3 is CASSLWGREVTGELFF. The CDR3 coding sequence is TGTGCCAGCAGTTTATGGGGCAGGGAAGTAACCGGGGAGCTGTTTTTT. The V call is TRBV27, the J call TRBJ2-2; D possibly corresponds to TRBD1 (5 bases). From germline, CDR1 is MNHEY and CDR2 SMNVEV (reference sequence). Trimming pared 1 base from V and 5 bases from J, leaving 14 bases between. The CDR3 has 16 residues.

This clonotype has at least ten counts. The V gene is TRBV29-1, the J gene TRBJ2-3, with D possibly TRBD2 on 5 matching bases. The CDR3 contains 12 residues. From germline, CDR1 is SQVTM and CDR2 ANQGSEA. V lost 4 bases and J 10 bases, leaving 15 bases between the germline ends. Here the CDR3 reads CSVAGGYSSQYF. As DNA, the CDR3 is TGCAGCGTTGCGGGCGGGTATAGCTCGCAGTATTTT.

This clonotype has only a few counts. The J gene is TRBJ1-4, the V gene TRBV2, with D uncertain. This CDR3 comprises 11 residues. Germline V CDR1 and CDR2: SNHLY, FYNNEI. Trimming removed 7 bases from V and 7 bases from J, with 7 bases in between. The CDR3 region has the DNA TGTGCCAGCATCCGCTCTGAAAAACTGTTTTTT. This encodes CASIRSEKLFF.

This clonotype was counted ten times or more. This chain uses TRBV5-1 with TRBJ2-5; D is possibly TRBD1 (6 bases). The CDR3 has 15 residues. Trimming stripped 4 bases from V and 2 bases from J, with 15 bases between. Germline loops: CDR1 SGHRS, CDR2 YFSETQ. CDR3 coding DNA: TGCGCCAGCAGCCCCATCCCAGGGGCTCAAGAGACCCAGTACTTC. It codes for CASSPIPGAQETQYF.

This clonotype was seen ten or more times. This chain uses TRBV29-1 with TRBJ2-5; D gene ambiguous. Germline lookup yields CDR1 SQVTM and CDR2 ANQGSEA. The V end was cut by 3 bases, the J end by 2 bases, with 10 bases between. The length of the CDR3 is 13 residues. CDR3 sequence (DNA): TGCAGCGTTGAGTCTGGAGAGCAAGAGACCCAGTACTTC. Protein product: CSVESGEQETQYF.

J is TRBJ2-5 and V is TRBV4-1; TRBD1 aligns across 7 bases. J lost 5 bases, V lost 0 bases, and 12 bases had no gene match. From germline, CDR1 is MGHRA and CDR2 YSYEKL. The CDR3 totals 17 residues. The CDR3 loop is CASSQELAGGSLETQYF. The CDR3 DNA reads TGCGCCAGCAGCCAAGAATTGGCAGGGGGTTCTTTGGAGACCCAGTACTTC.

This clonotype has only a few counts. The chain links TRBV7-9 to TRBJ2-1, with D possibly being TRBD2 (6 bases). The V gene's germline CDR1 is SEHNR and CDR2 FQNEAQ (reference sequence). The CDR3 consists of 16 residues. The germline V and J ends were trimmed by 11 bases and 6 bases, with 26 bases remaining between them. The CDR3 sequence is CAASGGAGLMGNEQFF. The CDR3 region has the DNA TGTGCCGCCAGTGGAGGGGCAGGGTTGATGGGCAATGAGCAGTTCTTC.